This TCR beta chain came from a study of T cell repertoires in cytomegalovirus infection. Overall study results and limits: HLA-C-restricted CMV-specific TCR beta clonotypes prevailed in the ex vivo response.

This clonotype was detected many times. Its antigen is currently unknown. TCRdb ran MiXCR on the reads and lists one entry per CDR3 protein. The sample shows 740,000 or so distinct CDR3 sequences, 35% to 45% of them seen only once. Germline lookup yields CDR1 SGHTA and CDR2 FQGNSA. The CDR3 runs 17 residues. The V end was cut by 6 bases, the J end by 0 bases, with 18 bases between. Sequencing was done on a sample of PBMCs. This sequence was found in a human donor in good health (CMV status not recorded). Some clones in this sample may be carry-over from other donors' samples. The gene calls are TRBV7-2 and TRBJ2-1, with a possible D match to TRBD1 (5 bases). CDR3 coding DNA: TGTGCCAGCAGTATCAGGGATACCGGCCGCTCCTACAATGAGCAGTTCTTC. It codes for CASSIRDTGRSYNEQFF.